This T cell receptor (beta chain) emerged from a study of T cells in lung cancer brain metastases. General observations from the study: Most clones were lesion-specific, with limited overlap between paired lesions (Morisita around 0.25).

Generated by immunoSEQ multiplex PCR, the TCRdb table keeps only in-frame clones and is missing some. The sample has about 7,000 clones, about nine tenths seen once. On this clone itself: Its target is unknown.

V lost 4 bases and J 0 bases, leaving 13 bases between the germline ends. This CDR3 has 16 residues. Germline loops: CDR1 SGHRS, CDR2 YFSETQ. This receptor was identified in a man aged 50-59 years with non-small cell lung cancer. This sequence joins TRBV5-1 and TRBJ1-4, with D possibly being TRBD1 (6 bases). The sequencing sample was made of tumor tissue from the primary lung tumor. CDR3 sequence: CASSPLQGATNEKLFF. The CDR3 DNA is TGCGCCAGCAGCCCTCTACAGGGTGCAACTAATGAAAAACTGTTTTTT.